Listed here are 16 T cell receptor beta chains from one sample, sequenced in a study of T-cell memory formation after mild COVID-19 (dated by TCRdb to 2020 to 2022). Preparation of the library involved 5' RACE. Sequencing took place on an Illumina NovaSeq 6000. Using fastp trimming at Q25 and MiXCR clonotype assembly, TCRdb reanalyzed the public sequencing data and kept in-frame beta chains. Every entry covers one CDR3 protein and lists the most common genes and DNA from its rows. The sample data list hundreds of thousands of distinct CDR3 sequences, and 20% of these were observed just once. More than 8% of the sample goes to the ten largest clones. Specimen: PBMCs or a T cell subset sorted from them (not recorded which). The receptors originated from an adult woman who had mild COVID-19 (a few samples of this study predate the infection). The sample titles of this study are shuffled in the database, so cell type and time point are left out; the donor was told from shared clones.

This clonotype showed up many times. The chain couples TRBV20-1 to TRBJ1-2; D is uncertain. Germline V gives CDR1 DFQATT, CDR2 SNEGSKA (reference sequence). The V gene lost 3 bases and the J gene lost 4 bases, with 3 bases spanning the gap. The length of the CDR3 is 10 residues. The chain's CDR3 is CSASGYGYTF. CDR3 bases: TGCAGTGCTAGCGGCTATGGCTACACCTTC.

The chain combines TRBV7-2 with TRBJ2-3; unclear D gene. Per germline, CDR1 SGHTA and CDR2 FQGNSA. Deletions cut 1 base from V and 6 bases from J, with 14 bases between. This CDR3 has 15 amino acids. CDR3 nucleotide sequence: TGTGCCAGCAGCTTAGATTTCGGTTTGGGGGATACGCAGTATTTT. It specifies CASSLDFGLGDTQYF.

This chain uses TRBV24-1 with TRBJ2-1, with 9 nucleotides matching TRBD1. The junction had 16 bases not matched to a gene; V was cut back by 7 bases and J by 7 bases. CDR3 size: 17 residues. From germline, CDR1 is KGHDR and CDR2 SFDVKD. This chain's CDR3 is CATSSSRGQGFTNEQFF. The CDR3 region has the DNA TGTGCCACCAGCTCAAGTCGAGGACAGGGGTTTACGAATGAGCAGTTCTTC.

This clonotype was observed a handful of times. The V gene is TRBV7-3, the J gene TRBJ2-1; D may be TRBD1 (6 bases). The V end was cut by 6 bases, the J end by 3 bases, with 18 bases between. The length of the CDR3 is 16 residues. Germline CDR1 is SGHTA and CDR2 is FQGTGA. This CDR3 reads CASSPSRTEIYNEQFF. The CDR3 DNA reads as TGTGCCAGCAGTCCGAGTCGGACAGAGATCTACAATGAGCAGTTCTTC.

V gene TRBV12-3 or TRBV12-4 combines with J gene TRBJ1-4; 11 nucleotides line up with TRBD1. The CDR3 has 15 amino acids. V lost 6 bases to trimming and J lost 8 bases; unmatched junction nucleotides: 8. CDR3 residues: CASSLGTGGNEKLFF. DNA of the CDR3: TGTGCCAGCAGCTTGGGGACAGGGGGAAACGAAAAACTGTTTTTT.

This chain joins TRBV5-1 and TRBJ2-1, with D perhaps matching TRBD1 or TRBD2 (6 bases each). This CDR3 contains 15 residues. CDR1 is SGHRS, CDR2 YFSETQ, per germline. V was shortened by 0 bases and J by 9 bases, with 16 bases between the two germline ends. CDR3 amino acids: CASSLEGGANAEQFF. CDR3 DNA sequence: TGCGCCAGCAGCTTGGAGGGGGGCGCCAATGCTGAGCAGTTCTTC.

This clonotype was found a few times. The V and J genes are TRBV20-1 and TRBJ2-3; TRBD2 matches at 8 bases. The V segment lost 6 bases and the J segment 0 bases; nucleotides outside the gene matches: 8. The CDR3 is 15 amino acids. Per germline, CDR1 DFQATT and CDR2 SNEGSKA (reference sequence). The CDR3 DNA follows: TGCAGTGCCCTCAGACTAGCGACTAGCACAGATACGCAGTATTTT. As protein: CSALRLATSTDTQYF.

The gene calls are TRBV6-2 or TRBV6-3 and TRBJ1-2; possibly TRBD1 for D (6 bases). Germline V gene data show CDR1 as MNHEY and CDR2 as SVGEGT. V was cut by 6 bases and J by 8 bases, with 19 bases left in between. The CDR3 length is 14 residues. The CDR3 loop is CASSTSGGLGGYTF. DNA of the CDR3: TGTGCCAGCAGCACTAGCGGGGGCCTCGGGGGCTACACCTTC.

This clonotype was detected only a few times. V usage is TRBV30 and J usage is TRBJ1-1; D ambiguous. CDR3 length: 11 amino acids. Trimming pared 5 bases from V and 0 bases from J, leaving 4 bases between. The germline V gene encodes CDR1 GTSNPN and CDR2 SVGIG (reference sequence). CDR3 coding DNA: TGTGCCTGGGGGCTGAACACTGAAGCTTTCTTT. This gives the protein CAWGLNTEAFF.

This clonotype was seen only a few times. V gene TRBV4-1 combines with J gene TRBJ1-2; 7 bases are shared with TRBD1. The germline gives CDR1 MGHRA, CDR2 YSYEKL. The CDR3 totals 15 residues. Trimming at V came to 0 bases and at J to 8 bases, leaving 9 bases not matched to a gene. CDR3: CASSQDPGQSLGYTF. The CDR3 nucleotides are TGCGCCAGCAGCCAAGACCCGGGACAGTCCCTGGGCTACACCTTC.

For the CDR3, the DNA is TGTGCCAGCAGCACCGCGGGACTAGCGAGAAATGAGCAGTTCTTC. This gives the protein CASSTAGLARNEQFF. The V gene is TRBV2, the J gene TRBJ2-1; 10 bases line up with TRBD2. The CDR3 is 15 amino acids. The J segment lost 7 bases and the V segment lost 6 bases, leaving 9 bases of the junction unmatched. Germline V gives CDR1 SNHLY, CDR2 FYNNEI. Drawing the rest from reference TRBV2 and TRBJ2-1, the complete variable domain is EPEVTQTPSHQVTQMGQEVILRCVPISNHLYFYWYRQILGQKVEFLVSFYNNEISEKSEIFDDQFSVERPDGSNFTLKIRSTKLEDSAMYFCASSTAGLARNEQFFGPGTRLTVL.

This clonotype was counted between two and nine times. The gene calls are TRBV12-3 or TRBV12-4 and TRBJ2-1; 7 bases are shared with TRBD1. This CDR3 is 15 amino acids long. V gave up 8 bases and J gave up 0 bases; unmatched junction bases: 7. CDR3 bases: TGTGCCAGCGGCGTAGGGACAGTCTCCTACAATGAGCAGTTCTTC. This translates into CASGVGTVSYNEQFF.

The V and J genes are TRBV4-3 and TRBJ1-1; D not resolved. Germline V lookup: CDR1 LGHNA, CDR2 YSLEER. Trimming removed 1 base from V and 6 bases from J, with 12 bases in between. This CDR3 comprises 14 residues. CDR3 DNA sequence: TGCGCCAGCAGCCAAGTGGTCGGCAGCCCTGAAGCTTTCTTT. Its translation: CASSQVVGSPEAFF.

The genes are TRBV19 and TRBJ1-2; D uncertain. Trimming pared 7 bases from V and 5 bases from J, leaving 17 bases between. CDR1 and CDR2 from the germline V gene are LNHDA and SQIVND (reference sequence). This CDR3 contains 14 residues. CDR3 amino acids: CASNALGSPYGYTF. The CDR3, as DNA: TGTGCCAGTAACGCACTGGGCTCTCCATATGGCTACACCTTC.

This clonotype was counted a few times. At one end the junction does not follow the germline gene, possibly because of a read error. The J gene is TRBJ2-6, the V gene TRBV6-2 or TRBV6-3; D call uncertain. Looked up from germline, CDR1 is MNHEY and CDR2 is SVGEGT. The CDR3 totals 16 residues. The CDR3 bases are TGTGCCAGCAGTTACTCGAAAGTTACTGGTGCCAACGTCCTGACTTTC. It is translated as CASSYSKVTGANVLTF.

The chain couples TRBV20-1 to TRBJ2-5; D not resolved. Trimming removed 3 bases at V and 0 bases at J, with 11 bases between. CDR1 and CDR2 (germline): DFQATT, SNEGSKA (reference sequence). The CDR3 loop spans 14 amino acids. CDR3 DNA sequence: TGCAGTGCTAGTCTGCCAGAAGACCAAGAGACCCAGTACTTC. Translated: CSASLPEDQETQYF.